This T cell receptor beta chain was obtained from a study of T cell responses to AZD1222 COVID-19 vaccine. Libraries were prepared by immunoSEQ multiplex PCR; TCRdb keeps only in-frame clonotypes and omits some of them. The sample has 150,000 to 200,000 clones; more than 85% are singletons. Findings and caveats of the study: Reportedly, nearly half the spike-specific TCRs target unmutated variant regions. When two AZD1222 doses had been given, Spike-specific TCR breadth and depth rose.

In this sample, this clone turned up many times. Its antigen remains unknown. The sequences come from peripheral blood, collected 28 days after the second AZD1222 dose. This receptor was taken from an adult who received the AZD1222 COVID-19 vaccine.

The CDR3 loop is CASSSTGGRYEQYF. CDR3 nucleotides: TGTGCCAGCAGCTCGACAGGGGGCCGTTACGAGCAGTACTTC. The V call is TRBV7-9, the J call TRBJ2-7; TRBD1 agrees at 10 bases. V was clipped by 4 bases and J by 4 bases; unmatched bases: 4. The CDR3 extends over 14 amino acids. CDR1 and CDR2 from the germline V gene are SEHNR and FQNEAQ (reference sequence).